The sequence of this T cell receptor (beta chain) was determined in a study of blood T cell repertoires in COVID-19. This clone was picked up one time. The CDR3 loop spans 14 amino acids. Germline V gene lookup returns CDR1 LGHNT and CDR2 FRNRAP. Between the trimmed V and J ends, which lost 7 bases and 3 bases, there was a span of 13 bases. Patients of the Seattle cohort, enrolled during active infection, were followed longitudinally. Produced via immunoSEQ multiplex PCR; TCRdb's table is partial and in-frame only. There are around 310,000 clones in the sample; 80% to 95% occur only once, and approximately 7.5% lies in the top ten.

The origin of this receptor is a woman aged 30 to 39 with COVID-19, enrolled during active disease. The sequenced sample was peripheral blood. This chain connects TRBV12-5 to TRBJ2-1; possibly TRBD1 for D (7 bases). The CDR3 nucleotides are TGTGCTAGTGCTCCAGGGGGGTTCTACAATGAGCAGTTCTTC. It translates to CASAPGGFYNEQFF.